The clone carrying this T cell receptor (beta chain) has more than one count but fewer than ten. The target antigen is unknown. The sample is drawn from a study of blood T cells in healthy people across ages. Each of the donors had roughly 10 milliliters of peripheral blood drawn into EDTA-treated Vacutainer tubes. Points from the study as a whole: With unsorted PBMCs, a conclusive comparison of naive versus antigen-experienced cells was not possible.

Per the germline V gene, CDR1 is SGHTA and CDR2 is FQGNSA. The CDR3 is made up of 14 amino acids. J lost 5 bases, V lost 5 bases, and 2 bases had no gene match. Next came a second PCR, run for about 7 to 12 cycles, which used a sample-barcoded 5' primer along with a J-beta primer mix. One entry per CDR3 protein, called by TCRdb with MiXCR from the 5' RACE reads. The sample lists about 670,000 distinct CDR3 sequences; over 40% were seen once. The rearrangement uses TRBV7-2 and TRBJ2-4; 11 bases are a match to TRBD1. This receptor was taken from a man at least 80 years old in good health. Input material: blood. The CDR3 region is CASSRTGGQNIQYF. CDR3 DNA: TGTGCCAGCAGCCGGACAGGGGGCCAAAACATTCAGTACTTC.